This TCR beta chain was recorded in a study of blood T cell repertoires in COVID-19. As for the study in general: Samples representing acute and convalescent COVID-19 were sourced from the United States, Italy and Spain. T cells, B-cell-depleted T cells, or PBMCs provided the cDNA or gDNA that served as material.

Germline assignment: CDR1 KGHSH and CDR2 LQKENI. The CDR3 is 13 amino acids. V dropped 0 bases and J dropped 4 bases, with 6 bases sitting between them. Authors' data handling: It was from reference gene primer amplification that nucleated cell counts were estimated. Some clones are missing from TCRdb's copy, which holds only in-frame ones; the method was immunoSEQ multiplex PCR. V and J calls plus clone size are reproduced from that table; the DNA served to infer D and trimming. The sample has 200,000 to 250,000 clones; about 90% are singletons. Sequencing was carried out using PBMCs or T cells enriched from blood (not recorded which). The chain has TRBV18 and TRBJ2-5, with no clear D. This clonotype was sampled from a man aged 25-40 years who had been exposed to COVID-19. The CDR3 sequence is CASSPPLAETQYF. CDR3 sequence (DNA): TGTGCCAGCTCACCACCTTTGGCAGAGACCCAGTACTTC. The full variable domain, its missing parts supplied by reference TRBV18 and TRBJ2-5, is NAGVMQNPRHLVRRRGQEARLRCSPMKGHSHVYWYRQLPEEGLKFMVYLQKENIIDESGMPKERFSAEFPKEGPSILRIQQVVRGDSAAYFCASSPPLAETQYFGPGTRLLVL.